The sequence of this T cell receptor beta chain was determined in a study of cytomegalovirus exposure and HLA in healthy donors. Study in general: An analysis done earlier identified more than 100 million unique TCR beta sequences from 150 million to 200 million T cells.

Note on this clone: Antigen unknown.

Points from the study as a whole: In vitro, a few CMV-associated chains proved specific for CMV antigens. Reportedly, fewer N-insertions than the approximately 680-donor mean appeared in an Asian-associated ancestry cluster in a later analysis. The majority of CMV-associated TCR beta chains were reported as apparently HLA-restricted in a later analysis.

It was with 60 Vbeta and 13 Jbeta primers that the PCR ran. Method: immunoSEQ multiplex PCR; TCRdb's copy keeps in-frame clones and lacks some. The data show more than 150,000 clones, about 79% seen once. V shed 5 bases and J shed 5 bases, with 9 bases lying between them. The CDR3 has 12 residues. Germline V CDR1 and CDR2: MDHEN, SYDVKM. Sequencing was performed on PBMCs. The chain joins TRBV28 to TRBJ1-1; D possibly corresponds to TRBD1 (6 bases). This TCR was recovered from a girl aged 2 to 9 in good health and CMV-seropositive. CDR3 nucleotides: TGTGCCAGCAGTGCAGGACAGACTGAAGCTTTCTTT. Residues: CASSAGQTEAFF.